This is a list of T cell receptor beta chains from one sample in a study of beta chain features in type 1 diabetes. Sequencing was performed with immunoSEQ multiplex PCR; in TCRdb, only in-frame clones are kept and a portion is missing. The data hold about 930,000 clones, with roughly 17% observed a single time. Sequenced sample: naive CD4+ T cells from blood. All receptors come from a young woman in good health. Each CDR3 is given with its conserved first and last residue. Each record gives: D gene, clone size, J gene, V gene, CDR3 DNA, CDR3 protein. A D gene is named only where the DNA matches it firmly. Size values are once, few and many counts, or a class for expanded clones, and some rows have none.

.	few	TRBJ2-3	TRBV7-2	TGTGCCAGCAGCTTTAGCTCGGCAGATACGCAGTATTTT	CASSFSSADTQYF
.	few	TRBJ1-5	TRBV18	TGTGCCAGCTCACCCGGGGCAGATCAGCCCCAGCATTTT	CASSPGADQPQHF
.	few	TRBJ2-2	TRBV5-1	TGCGCCAGCAGCTTTGACCTGAACACCGGGGAGCTGTTTTTT	CASSFDLNTGELFF
.	.	TRBJ2-6	TRBV5-4	TGTGCCAGCAGCTTGCCCGGGCCTGGGGCCAACGTCCTGACTTTC	CASSLPGPGANVLTF
TRBD1	few	TRBJ1-1	TRBV18	TGTGCCAGCTCACCCCGGACAGGGAACACTGAAGCTTTCTTT	CASSPRTGNTEAFF
.	.	TRBJ2-2	TRBV7-7	TGTGCTAGCAGCTCCGGCTATCAGGGTACCGGGGAGCTGTTTTTT	CASSSGYQGTGELFF
.	.	TRBJ2-7	TRBV28	TGTGCCAGCAGTTTATCAATGGCTACGGGGCAGTACTTC	CASSLSMATGQYF
TRBD1	.	TRBJ2-2	TRBV27	TGTGCCAGCAGTTTACAGGGGGATGGCGGGGAGCTGTTTTTT	CASSLQGDGGELFF
.	.	TRBJ1-2	TRBV28	TGTGCCAGCAGTGTCAACGACCCGGGTGGCTACACCTTC	CASSVNDPGGYTF
.	few	TRBJ2-7	TRBV7-2	TGTGCCAGCAGCTTAGGGACCCTCTACGAGCAGTACTTC	CASSLGTLYEQYF
.	.	TRBJ2-3	TRBV9	TGTGCCAGCAGCGTAGCAGGGACCCCTAGCACAGATACGCAGTATTTT	CASSVAGTPSTDTQYF
.	.	TRBJ2-1	TRBV15	TGTGCCACCAGCAGAGACCTCTTTAATGAGCAGTTCTTC	CATSRDLFNEQFF
.	.	TRBJ2-2	TRBV5-4	TGTGCCAGCAGCTTCGTGCCGGGTCGGAACACCGGGGAGCTGTTTTTT	CASSFVPGRNTGELFF
.	.	TRBJ2-7	TRBV7-6	TGTGCCAGCAGCTTAGATGTAGGCGAGCAGTACTTC	CASSLDVGEQYF
.	few	TRBJ1-1	TRBV11-2	TGTGCCAGCAGCTCACTCAAGGAGGGTCGCAGCACTGAAGCTTTCTTT	CASSSLKEGRSTEAFF
.	once	TRBJ2-7	TRBV6-5	TGTGCCAGCAGATACTCCCTATTACAGGGATGGGAGTACTTC	CASRYSLLQGWEYF
.	.	TRBJ2-7	TRBV5-1	TGCGCCAGCAGCTCACGAGACAATACGTACGAGCAGTACTTC	CASSSRDNTYEQYF
.	.	TRBJ1-1	TRBV9	TGTGCCAGCAGCGTAGGCCGGACGATGAACACTGAAGCTTTCTTT	CASSVGRTMNTEAFF
.	.	TRBJ2-1	TRBV29-1	TGCAGCGTTGCGTGGGTGGGATCCCCATACAATGAGCAGTTCTTC	CSVAWVGSPYNEQFF